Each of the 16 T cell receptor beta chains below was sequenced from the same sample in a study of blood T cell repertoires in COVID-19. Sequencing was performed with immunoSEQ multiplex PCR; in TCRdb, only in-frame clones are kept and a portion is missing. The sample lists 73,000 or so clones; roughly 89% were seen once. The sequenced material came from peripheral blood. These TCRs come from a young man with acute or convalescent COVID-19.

DNA of the CDR3: TGTGCCAGCAAGGAGACAGGGCATACCGGGGAGCTGTTTTTT. It encodes CASKETGHTGELFF. This chain connects TRBV6-5 to TRBJ2-2, with 7 positions matching TRBD1. Germline assignment: CDR1 MNHEY and CDR2 SVGAGI. This CDR3 region has 14 residues. V lost 7 bases, J lost 5 bases, and 7 bases stayed unmatched.

The CDR3 loop reads CASSGGTALSYNEQFF. CDR3 coding DNA: TGTGCCAGCAGTGGGGGGACAGCCCTCTCCTACAATGAGCAGTTCTTC. V and J are TRBV27 and TRBJ2-1, with D possibly TRBD1 on 7 matching bases. CDR1 is MNHEY and CDR2 is SMNVEV in the germline V gene (reference sequence). This CDR3 is 16 amino acids long. Trimming took off 5 bases at V and 0 bases at J, with 14 bases between the two ends.

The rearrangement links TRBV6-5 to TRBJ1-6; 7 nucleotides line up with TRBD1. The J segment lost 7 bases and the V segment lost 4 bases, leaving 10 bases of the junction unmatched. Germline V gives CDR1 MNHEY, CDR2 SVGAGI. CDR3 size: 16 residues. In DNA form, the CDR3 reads TGTGCCAGCAGTTTCGGAGGGGGCTTTTCAAATTCACCCCTCCACTTT. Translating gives CASSFGGGFSNSPLHF.

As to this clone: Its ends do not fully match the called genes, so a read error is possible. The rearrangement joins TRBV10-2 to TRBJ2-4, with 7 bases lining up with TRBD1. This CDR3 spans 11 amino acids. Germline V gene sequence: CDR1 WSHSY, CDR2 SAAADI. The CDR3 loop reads CASRGDRAFWF. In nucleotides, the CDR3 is TGCGCCAGCAGGGGAGACAGGGCGTTTTGGTTC.

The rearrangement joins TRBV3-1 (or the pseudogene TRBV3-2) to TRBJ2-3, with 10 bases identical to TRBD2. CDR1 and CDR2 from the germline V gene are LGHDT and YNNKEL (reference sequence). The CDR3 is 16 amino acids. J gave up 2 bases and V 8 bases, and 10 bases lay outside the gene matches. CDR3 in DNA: TGTGCCAGCTCTCCGGGACTAGCGAGATTCACAGATACGCAGTATTTT. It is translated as CASSPGLARFTDTQYF.

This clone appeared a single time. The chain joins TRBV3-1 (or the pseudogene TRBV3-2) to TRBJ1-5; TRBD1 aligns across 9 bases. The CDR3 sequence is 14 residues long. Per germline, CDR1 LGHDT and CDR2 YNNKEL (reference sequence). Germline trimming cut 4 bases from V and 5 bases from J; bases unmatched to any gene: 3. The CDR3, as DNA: TGTGCCAGCAGCCCTTGGACAGGGGATCAGCCCCAGCATTTT. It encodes CASSPWTGDQPQHF.

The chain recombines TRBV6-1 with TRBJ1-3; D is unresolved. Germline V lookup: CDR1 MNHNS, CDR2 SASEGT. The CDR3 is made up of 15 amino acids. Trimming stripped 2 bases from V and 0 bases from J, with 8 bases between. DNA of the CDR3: TGTGCCAGCAGTGAACGGAGACTCTCTGGAAACACCATATATTTT. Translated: CASSERRLSGNTIYF.

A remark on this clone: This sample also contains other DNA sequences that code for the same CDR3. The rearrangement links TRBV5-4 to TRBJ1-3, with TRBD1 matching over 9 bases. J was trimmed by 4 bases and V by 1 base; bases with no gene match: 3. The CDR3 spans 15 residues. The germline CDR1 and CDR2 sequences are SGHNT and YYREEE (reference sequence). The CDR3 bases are TGTGCCAGCAGCTTGTCACAGGGGGCCGGAAACACCATATATTTT. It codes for CASSLSQGAGNTIYF.

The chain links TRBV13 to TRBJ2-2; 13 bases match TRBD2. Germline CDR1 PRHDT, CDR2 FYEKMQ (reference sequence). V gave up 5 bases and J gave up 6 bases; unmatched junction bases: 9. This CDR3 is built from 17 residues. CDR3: CASSRTIGTSGAGELFF. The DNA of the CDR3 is TGTGCCAGCAGCCGTACAATTGGGACTAGCGGGGCCGGGGAGCTGTTTTTT. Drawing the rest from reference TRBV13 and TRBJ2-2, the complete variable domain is AAGVIQSPRHLIKEKRETATLKCYPIPRHDTVYWYQQGPGQDPQFLISFYEKMQSDKGSIPDRFSAQQFSDYHSELNMSSLELGDSALYFCASSRTIGTSGAGELFFGEGSRLTVL.

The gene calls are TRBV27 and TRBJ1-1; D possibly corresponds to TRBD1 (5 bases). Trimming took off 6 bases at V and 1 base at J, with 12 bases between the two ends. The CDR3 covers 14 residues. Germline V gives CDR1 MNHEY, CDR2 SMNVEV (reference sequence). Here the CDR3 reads CASRPRASNTEAFF. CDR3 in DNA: TGTGCCAGCAGACCCAGGGCCTCGAACACTGAAGCTTTCTTT.

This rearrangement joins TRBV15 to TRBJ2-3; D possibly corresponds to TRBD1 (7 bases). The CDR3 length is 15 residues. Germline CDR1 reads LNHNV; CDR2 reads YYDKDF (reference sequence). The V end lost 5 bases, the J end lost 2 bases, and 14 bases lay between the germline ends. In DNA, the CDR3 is TGTGCCACCAGCCCAGGGGGGACAGCCACAGATACGCAGTATTTT. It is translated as CATSPGGTATDTQYF.

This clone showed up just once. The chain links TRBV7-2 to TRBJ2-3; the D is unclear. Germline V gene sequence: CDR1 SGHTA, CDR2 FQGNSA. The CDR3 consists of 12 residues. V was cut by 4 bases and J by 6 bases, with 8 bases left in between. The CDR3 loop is CASSSLLDTQYF. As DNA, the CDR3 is TGTGCCAGCAGCTCCCTCCTTGATACGCAGTATTTT.

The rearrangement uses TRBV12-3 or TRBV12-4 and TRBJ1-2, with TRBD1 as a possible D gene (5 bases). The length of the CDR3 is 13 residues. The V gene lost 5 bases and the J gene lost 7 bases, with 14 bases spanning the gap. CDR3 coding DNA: TGTGCCAGCAGTCAAGGACAAGTTAGTGGCTACACCTTC. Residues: CASSQGQVSGYTF.

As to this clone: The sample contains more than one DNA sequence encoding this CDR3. CDR3 nucleotide sequence: TGTGCCAGCAGCGTAGCCCCACAGGGGGAACAGACCCAGTACTTC. This translates into CASSVAPQGEQTQYF. The chain recombines TRBV9 with TRBJ2-5, with 8 bases lining up with TRBD1. The CDR3 extends over 15 amino acids. The germline gives CDR1 SGDLS, CDR2 YYNGEE. V lost 0 bases, J lost 6 bases, and 7 bases stayed unmatched.

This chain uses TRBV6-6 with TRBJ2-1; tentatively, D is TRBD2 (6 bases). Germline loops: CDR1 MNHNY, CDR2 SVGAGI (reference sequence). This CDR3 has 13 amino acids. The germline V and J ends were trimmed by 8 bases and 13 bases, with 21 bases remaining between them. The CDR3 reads CASLDPGDRGQFF. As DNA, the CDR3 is TGTGCCAGCCTCGACCCGGGGGACCGGGGACAGTTCTTC.

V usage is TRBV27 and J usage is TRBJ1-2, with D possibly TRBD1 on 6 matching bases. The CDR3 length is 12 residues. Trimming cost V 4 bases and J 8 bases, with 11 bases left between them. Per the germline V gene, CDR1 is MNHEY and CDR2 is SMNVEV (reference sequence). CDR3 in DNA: TGTGCCAGCAGTTCTCAGGGGAAAGGCTACACCTTC. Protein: CASSSQGKGYTF.